Shown below are 15 T cell receptor beta chains from a single sample sequenced in a study of long-term antiretroviral therapy in people with HIV. At the survey level, the v3.0 immunoSEQ assay was run. The method was immunoSEQ multiplex PCR; TCRdb's version includes in-frame clones alone and lacks a portion of them. The repertoire holds around 38,000 clones, with less than 95% as singletons. The sequences come from unsorted PBMCs, collected roughly 9.4 years after starting antiretroviral therapy. The receptors were sampled from a man aged 25 to 40 with HIV.

The rearrangement joins TRBV28 to TRBJ1-3; D ambiguous. This CDR3 has 13 residues. Trimming shortened V by 2 bases and J by 3 bases, and 5 bases separated the two germline ends. Per the germline V gene, CDR1 is MDHEN and CDR2 is SYDVKM. Written as DNA, the CDR3 is TGTGCCAGCAGTTTACGGGGTGGAAACACCATATATTTT. Encoded protein: CASSLRGGNTIYF.

J is TRBJ1-1 and V is TRBV4-2, with D tentatively TRBD1 (6 bases). Trimming took off 3 bases at V and 4 bases at J, with 12 bases between the two ends. This CDR3 is 14 amino acids long. CDR1 is LGHNA and CDR2 is YNFKEQ in the germline V gene. CDR3 protein: CASSHDRLGTEAFF. CDR3 coding DNA: TGTGCCAGCAGCCACGACAGGCTGGGCACTGAAGCTTTCTTT.

The chain has TRBV5-1 and TRBJ2-7; 7 nucleotides agree with TRBD1. The V segment lost 4 bases and the J segment 2 bases; nucleotides outside the gene matches: 9. Germline CDR1 is SGHRS and CDR2 is YFSETQ. The CDR3 sequence is 15 residues long. CDR3 coding DNA: TGCGCCAGCAGCCCTCAGACAGGGCCAACCTACGAGCAGTACTTC. Translating it yields CASSPQTGPTYEQYF.

The DNA of the CDR3 is TGTGCCAGCAACCTTCGGGGGGGTTGGAATAGCAATCAGCCCCAGCATTTT. It is translated as CASNLRGGWNSNQPQHF. The gene calls are TRBV7-8 and TRBJ1-5; D is perhaps TRBD1 (5 bases). Germline V lookup: CDR1 SGHVS, CDR2 FQNEAQ. Between the trimmed V and J ends, which lost 7 bases and 0 bases, there was a span of 19 bases. The CDR3 extends over 17 amino acids.

This clone was seen once. The genes are TRBV5-1 and TRBJ2-1; possible D gene TRBD1, 7 bases. Looked up from germline, CDR1 is SGHRS and CDR2 is YFSETQ. The CDR3 sequence is 15 residues long. The germline V and J ends were trimmed by 6 bases and 4 bases, with 17 bases remaining between them. In DNA, the CDR3 is TGCGCCAGCACCAACCCAGGGGGGTTTTACAATGAGCAGTTCTTC. As protein: CASTNPGGFYNEQFF.

The chain recombines TRBV19 with TRBJ2-2; D unclear. Germline V gene lookup returns CDR1 LNHDA and CDR2 SQIVND (reference sequence). This CDR3 has 15 residues. V dropped 5 bases and J dropped 6 bases, with 16 bases sitting between them. Written as DNA, the CDR3 is TGTGCCAGTAGTGAGTTCGGTTTAATCGCCGGGGAGCTGTTTTTT. This codes for CASSEFGLIAGELFF.

V is TRBV7-9 and J is TRBJ2-3, with D possibly matching TRBD1 (6 bases). The length of the CDR3 is 17 residues. The germline V gene encodes CDR1 SEHNR and CDR2 FQNEAQ (reference sequence). The ends were cut back, 5 bases at V and 3 bases at J, with 21 bases in the middle. The CDR3 bases are TGTGCCAGCAGCGACACGACAGGACGGATCCCTACAGATACGCAGTATTTT. Protein: CASSDTTGRIPTDTQYF.

This chain connects TRBV6-5 to TRBJ1-2, with D uncertain. Per germline, CDR1 MNHEY and CDR2 SVGAGI. The germline V and J ends were trimmed by 4 bases and 5 bases, with 11 bases remaining between them. This CDR3 spans 13 amino acids. The CDR3 sequence is CASSSSSLYGYTF. CDR3 nucleotide sequence: TGTGCCAGCAGTTCCAGCAGCCTTTATGGCTACACCTTC.

The gene calls are TRBV11-2 and TRBJ1-2; tentatively, D is TRBD1 (5 bases). From germline, CDR1 is SGHAT and CDR2 FQNNGV. Trimming pared 3 bases from V and 2 bases from J, leaving 7 bases between. This CDR3 is built from 13 residues. CDR3 residues: CASSLGRNYGYTF. The CDR3 DNA reads as TGTGCCAGCAGCTTGGGACGGAACTATGGCTACACCTTC.

The V call is TRBV4-1, the J call TRBJ1-3; possibly TRBD1 for D (5 bases). The CDR3 is 16 residues long. Germline V gene lookup returns CDR1 MGHRA and CDR2 YSYEKL. V gave up 1 base and J gave up 4 bases, with 14 bases separating them. CDR3 bases: TGCGCCAGCAGCCAAGGGGTGGGGGTAAGAGGAAACACCATATATTTT. Its translation: CASSQGVGVRGNTIYF.

This clone was seen only once. This chain uses TRBV27 with TRBJ2-5; D tentatively fits TRBD1 or TRBD2 (5 bases each). CDR1 is MNHEY, CDR2 SMNVEV, per germline (reference sequence). This CDR3 spans 13 amino acids. V dropped 3 bases and J dropped 4 bases, with 9 bases sitting between them. The CDR3 DNA reads as TGTGCCAGCAGTTTGGATGGGGGAGAGACCCAGTACTTC. Translation: CASSLDGGETQYF.

The chain is built from TRBV7-9 and TRBJ2-1, with D hard to call. The V gene lost 4 bases and the J gene lost 9 bases, with 13 bases spanning the gap. This CDR3 has 13 amino acids. Germline loops: CDR1 SEHNR, CDR2 FQNEAQ (reference sequence). CDR3 sequence (DNA): TGTGCCAGCAGCTCCCCCTCAAGTTCTGAGCAGTTCTTC. Translating gives CASSSPSSSEQFF.

This chain uses TRBV7-2 with TRBJ2-1, with TRBD1 as a possible D gene (5 bases). The CDR3 totals 17 residues. The V and J ends lost 5 bases and 1 base respectively, with 18 bases between them. CDR1 is SGHTA and CDR2 is FQGNSA in the germline V gene. CDR3 DNA: TGTGCCAGCAGCCCCCTTTCAGGGTTAGGGTCCTACAATGAGCAGTTCTTC. Its translation is CASSPLSGLGSYNEQFF.

The J gene is TRBJ2-1, the V gene TRBV5-1, with TRBD2 matching over 12 bases. The J segment lost 2 bases and the V segment lost 4 bases, leaving 1 base of the junction unmatched. Germline V gene lookup returns CDR1 SGHRS and CDR2 YFSETQ. CDR3 size: 15 residues. As DNA, the CDR3 is TGCGCCAGCAGCCGGACTAGCGGGGCCTACAATGAGCAGTTCTTC. This sequence encodes CASSRTSGAYNEQFF.

This clone was picked up a small number of times. V gene TRBV29-1 combines with J gene TRBJ2-7; possibly TRBD2 for D (6 bases). CDR3 length: 14 residues. The germline V and J ends were trimmed by 3 bases and 5 bases, with 17 bases remaining between them. Germline CDR1 reads SQVTM; CDR2 reads ANQGSEA. The CDR3 region has the DNA TGCAGCGTTGACAGGTCCCAGGGAGGCGACGAGCAGTACTTC. This encodes CSVDRSQGGDEQYF.